The clone carrying this TCR beta chain was detected many times. The antigen is not known. The TCR beta libraries were generated through quantitative 5'-RACE incorporating molecular barcodes. One entry per CDR3 protein, called by TCRdb with MiXCR from the 5' RACE reads. In the table there are roughly 42,000 distinct CDR3 sequences, 2.7% of which are singletons. The data originate from a study of CD8 T cells in ankylosing spondylitis. Study-wide results and caveats: It was reported that disease-linked clones were significantly enriched in matched ankylosing spondylitis synovial fluid. Apparently characteristic of ankylosing spondylitis blood was a TCR beta motif (fewer than 10 highly homologous variants). There were earlier reports of some motif variants in reactive arthritis synovial fluid and blood.

The receptor was derived from a male donor with ankylosing spondylitis or in good health (not recorded which). Sequenced material: blood, either unsorted or a sorted T cell fraction (not recorded which).

Here the CDR3 DNA reads TGTGCCAGCAGCGTAGCTGTGGGGCGAGATAATTCACCCCTCCACTTT. This encodes CASSVAVGRDNSPLHF. This sequence joins TRBV9 and TRBJ1-6, with D maybe TRBD1 (5 bases). This CDR3 has 16 residues. Germline CDR1 reads SGDLS; CDR2 reads YYNGEE. Between the trimmed V and J ends, which lost 0 bases and 5 bases, there was a span of 12 bases.